This T cell receptor (beta chain) was identified in a study of cytomegalovirus exposure and HLA in healthy donors. 13 Jbeta primers and 60 Vbeta primers were used for the PCR. TCRdb's table, derived via immunoSEQ multiplex PCR, lists solely in-frame clones and lacks some. This sample yields 130,000 or so clones, of which roughly 80% are seen a single time; around 8.1% belongs to the top ten. Trimming shortened V by 4 bases and J by 6 bases, and 22 bases separated the two germline ends. The CDR3 extends over 16 amino acids. Germline-derived CDR1 and CDR2 are ENHRY and SYGVKD. The source is a woman aged 45-65 years in good health and CMV-seropositive. The sample comprised PBMCs. This rearrangement joins TRBV10-3 to TRBJ2-7; D is unresolved. The CDR3 region is CAISGNYQTPSGEQYF. Written as DNA, the CDR3 is TGTGCCATCAGTGGGAATTACCAGACGCCCTCGGGCGAGCAGTACTTC.